The clone carrying this T cell receptor (beta chain) was detected only a few times. This specimen belongs to a study of control samples from healthy donors and cancer patients. The repertoire was sequenced with immunoSEQ multiplex PCR; TCRdb's copy has only in-frame clones and lacks some. This table holds about 46,000 clones, about nine tenths found once. The sample consisted of PBMCs. The clonotype was recovered from a man aged 50 to 60 with head and neck cancer.

This CDR3 reads CATSDLHLDTQYF. CDR3 nucleotide sequence: TGTGCCACCAGTGATTTGCACCTAGATACGCAGTATTTT. The chain recombines TRBV24-1 with TRBJ2-3; D is uncertain. Germline loops: CDR1 KGHDR, CDR2 SFDVKD. This CDR3 is 13 amino acids long. V was trimmed by 0 bases and J by 5 bases, leaving 5 bases between them.